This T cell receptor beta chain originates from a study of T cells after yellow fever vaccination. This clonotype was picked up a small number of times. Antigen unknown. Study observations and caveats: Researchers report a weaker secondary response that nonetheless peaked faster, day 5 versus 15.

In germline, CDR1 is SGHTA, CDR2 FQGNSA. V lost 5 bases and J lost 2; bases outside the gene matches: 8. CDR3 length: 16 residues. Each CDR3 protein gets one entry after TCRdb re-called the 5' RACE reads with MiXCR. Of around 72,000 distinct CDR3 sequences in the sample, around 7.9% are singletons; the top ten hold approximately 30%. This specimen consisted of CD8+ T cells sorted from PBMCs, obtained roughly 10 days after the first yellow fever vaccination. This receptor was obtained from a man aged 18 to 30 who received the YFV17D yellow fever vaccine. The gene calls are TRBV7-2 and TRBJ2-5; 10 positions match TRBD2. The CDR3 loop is CASSKLSGGQQETQYF. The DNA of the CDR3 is TGTGCCAGCAGCAAACTTAGCGGGGGGCAACAAGAGACCCAGTACTTC.